The clone carrying this T cell receptor (beta chain) was detected many times. Its antigen is not identified. This sample was taken from a study of T cells in Graves' hyperthyroidism and ophthalmopathy. The study, taken as a whole, reports: A model built on 13 V-J features separated ophthalmopathy from stable hyperthyroidism.

Authors of the study amplified TCR beta CDR3 regions from RNA transcripts. Using the HTBI primer set, a first-round RT-PCR was run on the TCR CDR3. TCRdb independently ran MiXCR on the multiplex PCR reads; one entry per CDR3 protein. The table includes a few hundred thousand distinct CDR3 sequences, roughly 15% detected once. Those patients with uncontrolled infection, other autoimmune disease, pregnancy or lactation were excluded. Diagnoses rested on clinical symptoms, serum thyroxine and TRAb, thyroid ultrasound and orbital computed tomography. The length of the CDR3 is 12 residues. With 6 bases removed from V and 8 bases from J, the gap between germline ends came to 10 bases. Looked up from germline, CDR1 is MNHNS and CDR2 is SASEGT.

Sequencing was carried out using blood. The chain uses TRBV6-1 and TRBJ2-2; TRBD2 is a possible D gene (5 bases). The clonotype originates from a woman aged 25 to 39 with Graves' ophthalmopathy. The CDR3 loop is CASRPRLGELFF. In nucleotides, the CDR3 is TGTGCCAGCAGGCCACGACTAGGGGAGCTGTTTTTT.